This T cell receptor beta chain was retrieved from a study of long-term antiretroviral therapy in people with HIV. With survey level as its setting, the immunoSEQ assay was v3.0. Each sample had sequencing targeting roughly 40,000-50,000 T-cell genomes. Produced via immunoSEQ multiplex PCR; TCRdb's table is partial and in-frame only. Here the sample spans some 24,000 clones, roughly 77% being singletons. Whole-study findings and limits: Narrower CDR3 length ranges marked HIV repertoires relative to controls.

As concerns this clone: Its antigen is as yet unknown.

V dropped 6 bases and J dropped 4 bases, with 12 bases sitting between them. This CDR3 has 13 residues. The V gene's germline CDR1 is MNHNS and CDR2 SASEGT. The sequencing used unsorted PBMCs, collected 4.4 years after starting antiretroviral therapy. The chain employs TRBV6-1 and TRBJ1-1, with D possibly matching TRBD1 (5 bases). The TCR was taken from a man aged 25 to 40 with HIV. Here the CDR3 reads CASSLGGSTEAFF. DNA for the CDR3: TGTGCCAGCAGCCTGGGGGGGAGCACTGAAGCTTTCTTT.